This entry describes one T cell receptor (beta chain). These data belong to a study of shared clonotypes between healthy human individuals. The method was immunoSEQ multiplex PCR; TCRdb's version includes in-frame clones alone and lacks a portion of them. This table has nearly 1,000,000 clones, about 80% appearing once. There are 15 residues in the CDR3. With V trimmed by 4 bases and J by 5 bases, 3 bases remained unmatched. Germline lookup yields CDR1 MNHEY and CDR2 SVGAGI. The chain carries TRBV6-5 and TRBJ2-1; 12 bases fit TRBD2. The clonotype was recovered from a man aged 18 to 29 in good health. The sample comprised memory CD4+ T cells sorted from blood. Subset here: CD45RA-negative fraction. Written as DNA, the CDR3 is TGTGCCAGCAGTTGGACTAGCGGGGCCCACAATGAGCAGTTCTTC. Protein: CASSWTSGAHNEQFF.